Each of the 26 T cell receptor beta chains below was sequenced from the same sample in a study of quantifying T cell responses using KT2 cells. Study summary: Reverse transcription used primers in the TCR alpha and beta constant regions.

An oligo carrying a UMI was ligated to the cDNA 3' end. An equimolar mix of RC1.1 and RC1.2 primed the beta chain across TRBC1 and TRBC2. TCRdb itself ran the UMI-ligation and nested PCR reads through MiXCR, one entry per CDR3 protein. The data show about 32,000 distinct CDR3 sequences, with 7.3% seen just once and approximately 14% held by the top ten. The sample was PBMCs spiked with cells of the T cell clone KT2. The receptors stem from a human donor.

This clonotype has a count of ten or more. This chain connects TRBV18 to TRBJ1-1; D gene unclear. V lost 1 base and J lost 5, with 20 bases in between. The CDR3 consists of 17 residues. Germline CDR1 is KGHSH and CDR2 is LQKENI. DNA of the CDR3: TGTGCCAGCTCACCACGTACTAGTGTCGGCGTAGAAACTGAAGCTTTCTTT. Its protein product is CASSPRTSVGVETEAFF.

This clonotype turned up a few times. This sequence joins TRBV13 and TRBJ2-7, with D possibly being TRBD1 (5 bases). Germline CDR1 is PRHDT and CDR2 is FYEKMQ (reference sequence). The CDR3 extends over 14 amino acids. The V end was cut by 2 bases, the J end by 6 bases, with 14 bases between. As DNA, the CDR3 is TGTGCCAGCAGCTTACAGTGGGCCCAGGGCGAGCAGTACTTC. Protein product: CASSLQWAQGEQYF.

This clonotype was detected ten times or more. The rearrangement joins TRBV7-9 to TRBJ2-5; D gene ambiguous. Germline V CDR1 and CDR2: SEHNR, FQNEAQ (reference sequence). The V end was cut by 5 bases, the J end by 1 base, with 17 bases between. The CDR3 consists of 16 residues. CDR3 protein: CASSGRTDPLQETQYF. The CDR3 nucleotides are TGTGCCAGCAGCGGAAGGACGGATCCTCTCCAAGAGACCCAGTACTTC.

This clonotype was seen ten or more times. CDR3 in DNA: TGCAGTGCTGGGCTAGGACTTATAGCACAGGGTTACAATGAGCAGTTCTTC. Protein sequence: CSAGLGLIAQGYNEQFF. The V call is TRBV20-1, the J call TRBJ2-1; D perhaps matches TRBD1 (6 bases). V was clipped by 5 bases and J by 4 bases, with 24 bases between them. The V gene's germline CDR1 is DFQATT and CDR2 SNEGSKA (reference sequence). This CDR3 region has 17 residues.

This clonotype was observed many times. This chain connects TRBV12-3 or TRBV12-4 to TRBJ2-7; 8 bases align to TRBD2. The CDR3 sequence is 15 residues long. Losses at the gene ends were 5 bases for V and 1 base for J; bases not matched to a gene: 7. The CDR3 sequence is CASSPLSGGSYEQYF. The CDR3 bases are TGTGCCAGCAGTCCACTGAGCGGGGGATCCTACGAGCAGTACTTC.

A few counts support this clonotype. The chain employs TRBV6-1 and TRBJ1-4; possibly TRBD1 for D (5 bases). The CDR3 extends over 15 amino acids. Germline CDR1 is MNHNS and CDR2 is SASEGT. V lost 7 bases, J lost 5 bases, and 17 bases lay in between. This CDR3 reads CASTQDRGANEKLFF. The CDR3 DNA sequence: TGTGCCAGCACCCAGGACCGAGGGGCAAATGAAAAACTGTTTTTT.

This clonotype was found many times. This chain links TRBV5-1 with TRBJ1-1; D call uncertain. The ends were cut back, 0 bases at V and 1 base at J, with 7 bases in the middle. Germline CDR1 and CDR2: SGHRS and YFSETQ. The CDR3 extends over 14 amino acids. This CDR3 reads CASSLAEKNTEAFF. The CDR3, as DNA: TGCGCCAGCAGCTTGGCAGAGAAGAACACTGAAGCTTTCTTT.

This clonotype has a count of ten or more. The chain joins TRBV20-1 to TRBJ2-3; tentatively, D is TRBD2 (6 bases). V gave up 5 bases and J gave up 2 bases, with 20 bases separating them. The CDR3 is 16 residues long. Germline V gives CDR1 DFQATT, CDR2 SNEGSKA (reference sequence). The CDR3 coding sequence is TGCAGTGCTCCCGGTTCGCGGGGACGTTTCACAGATACGCAGTATTTT. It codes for CSAPGSRGRFTDTQYF.

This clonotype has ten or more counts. This CDR3 is CASSLGGGQPQHF. The CDR3, as DNA: TGTGCCAGCAGCTTGGGCGGGGGGCAGCCCCAGCATTTT. The rearrangement uses TRBV5-6 and TRBJ1-5; TRBD1 is a possible D gene (5 bases). Trimming removed 0 bases at V and 7 bases at J, with 8 bases between. The germline V gene has CDR1 SGHDT and CDR2 YYEEEE. This CDR3 has 13 amino acids.

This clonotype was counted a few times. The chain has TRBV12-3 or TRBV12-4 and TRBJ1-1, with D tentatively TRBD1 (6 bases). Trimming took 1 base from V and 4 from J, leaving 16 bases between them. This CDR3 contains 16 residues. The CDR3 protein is CASSLGGRGLGTEAFF. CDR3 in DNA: TGTGCCAGCAGTTTAGGGGGCCGGGGGCTCGGCACTGAAGCTTTCTTT.

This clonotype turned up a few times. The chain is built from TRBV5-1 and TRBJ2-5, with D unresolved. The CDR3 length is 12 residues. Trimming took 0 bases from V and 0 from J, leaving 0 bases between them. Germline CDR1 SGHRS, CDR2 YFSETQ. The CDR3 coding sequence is TGCGCCAGCAGCTTGGACCAAGAGACCCAGTACTTC. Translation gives CASSLDQETQYF.

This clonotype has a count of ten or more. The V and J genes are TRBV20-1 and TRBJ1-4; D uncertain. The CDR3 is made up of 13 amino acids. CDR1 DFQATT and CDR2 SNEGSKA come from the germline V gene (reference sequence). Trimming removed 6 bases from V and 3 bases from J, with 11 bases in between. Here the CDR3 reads CSAQSRANEKLFF. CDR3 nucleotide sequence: TGCAGTGCCCAGTCCCGGGCTAATGAAAAACTGTTTTTT.

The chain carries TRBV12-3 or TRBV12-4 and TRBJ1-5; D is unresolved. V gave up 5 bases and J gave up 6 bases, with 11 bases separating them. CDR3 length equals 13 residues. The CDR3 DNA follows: TGTGCCAGCAGTGTTGATTTGTCTCAGCCCCAGCATTTT. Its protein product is CASSVDLSQPQHF.

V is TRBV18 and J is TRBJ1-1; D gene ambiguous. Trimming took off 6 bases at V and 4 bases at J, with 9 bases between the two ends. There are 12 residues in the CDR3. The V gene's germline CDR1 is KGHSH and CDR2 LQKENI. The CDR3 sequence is CASSPTPTEAFF. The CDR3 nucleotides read TGTGCCAGCTCTCCGACTCCCACTGAAGCTTTCTTT. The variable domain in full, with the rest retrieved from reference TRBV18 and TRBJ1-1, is NAGVMQNPRHLVRRRGQEARLRCSPMKGHSHVYWYRQLPEEGLKFMVYLQKENIIDESGMPKERFSAEFPKEGPSILRIQQVVRGDSAAYFCASSPTPTEAFFGQGTRLTVV.

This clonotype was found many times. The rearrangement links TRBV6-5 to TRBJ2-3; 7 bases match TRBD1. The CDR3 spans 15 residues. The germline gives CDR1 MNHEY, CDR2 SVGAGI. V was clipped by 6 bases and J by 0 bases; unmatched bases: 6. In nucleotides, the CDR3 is TGTGCCAGCAGACCTGACAGGGTTAGCACAGATACGCAGTATTTT. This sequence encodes CASRPDRVSTDTQYF.

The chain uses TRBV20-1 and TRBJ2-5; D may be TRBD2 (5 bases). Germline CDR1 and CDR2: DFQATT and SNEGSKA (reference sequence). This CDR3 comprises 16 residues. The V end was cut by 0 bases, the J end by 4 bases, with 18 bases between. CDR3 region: CSARDLRRSGRETQYF. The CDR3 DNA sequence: TGCAGTGCTAGAGATTTGCGGCGGTCGGGGAGAGAGACCCAGTACTTC.

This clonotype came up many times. The CDR3 region is CATSERTGKGEQFF. In nucleotides, the CDR3 is TGTGCCACCAGTGAGCGAACAGGGAAAGGGGAGCAGTTCTTC. The chain combines TRBV24-1 with TRBJ2-1; TRBD1 is a possible D gene (6 bases). Trimming pared 4 bases from V and 10 bases from J, leaving 16 bases between. The V gene's germline CDR1 is KGHDR and CDR2 SFDVKD. This CDR3 has 14 amino acids.

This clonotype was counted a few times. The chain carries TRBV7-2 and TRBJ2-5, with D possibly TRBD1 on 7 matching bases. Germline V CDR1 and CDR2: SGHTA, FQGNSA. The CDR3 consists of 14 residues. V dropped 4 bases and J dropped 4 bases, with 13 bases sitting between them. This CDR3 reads CASSWDSGGETQYF. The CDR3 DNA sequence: TGTGCCAGCAGCTGGGACTCAGGGGGAGAGACCCAGTACTTC.

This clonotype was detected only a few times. The CDR3 sequence is CASSADRKRMNTEAFF. CDR3 coding DNA: TGCGCCAGCAGCGCCGACAGAAAGCGCATGAACACTGAAGCTTTCTTT. This chain connects TRBV5-1 to TRBJ1-1, with D perhaps TRBD1 (5 bases). Trimming stripped 4 bases from V and 0 bases from J, with 16 bases between. Germline V lookup: CDR1 SGHRS, CDR2 YFSETQ. This CDR3 contains 16 residues.

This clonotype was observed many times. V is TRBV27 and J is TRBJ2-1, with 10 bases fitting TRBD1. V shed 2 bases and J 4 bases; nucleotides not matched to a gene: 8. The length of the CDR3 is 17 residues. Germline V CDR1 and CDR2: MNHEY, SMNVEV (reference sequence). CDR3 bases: TGTGCCAGCAGTTTAAGGTGGGGACAGGGGTCGTACAATGAGCAGTTCTTC. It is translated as CASSLRWGQGSYNEQFF.

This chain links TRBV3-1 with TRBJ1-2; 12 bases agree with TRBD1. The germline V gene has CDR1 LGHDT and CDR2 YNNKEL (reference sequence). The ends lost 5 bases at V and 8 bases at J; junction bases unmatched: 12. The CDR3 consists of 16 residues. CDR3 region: CASSSGQGASREGYTF. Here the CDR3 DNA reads TGTGCCAGCAGCTCGGGACAGGGGGCTTCTCGAGAGGGCTACACCTTC.

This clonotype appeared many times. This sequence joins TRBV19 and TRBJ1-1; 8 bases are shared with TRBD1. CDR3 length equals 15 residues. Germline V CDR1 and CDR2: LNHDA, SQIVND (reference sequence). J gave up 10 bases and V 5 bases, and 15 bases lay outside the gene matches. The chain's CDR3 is CASSDADRASDAAFF. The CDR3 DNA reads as TGTGCCAGTAGTGATGCGGACAGGGCCTCTGACGCAGCTTTCTTT.

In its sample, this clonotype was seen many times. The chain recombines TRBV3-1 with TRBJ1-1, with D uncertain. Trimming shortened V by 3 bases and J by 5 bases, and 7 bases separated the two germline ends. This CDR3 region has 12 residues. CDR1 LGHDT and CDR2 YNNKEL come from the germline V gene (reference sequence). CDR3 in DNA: TGTGCCAGCAGCCAGGTCGGGACTGAAGCTTTCTTT. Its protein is CASSQVGTEAFF.

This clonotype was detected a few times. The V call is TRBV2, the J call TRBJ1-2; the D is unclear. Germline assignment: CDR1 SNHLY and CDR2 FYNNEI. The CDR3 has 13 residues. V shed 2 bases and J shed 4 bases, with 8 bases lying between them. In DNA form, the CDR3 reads TGTGCCAGCAGTGAAAGGCCATTCTATGGCTACACCTTC. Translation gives CASSERPFYGYTF.

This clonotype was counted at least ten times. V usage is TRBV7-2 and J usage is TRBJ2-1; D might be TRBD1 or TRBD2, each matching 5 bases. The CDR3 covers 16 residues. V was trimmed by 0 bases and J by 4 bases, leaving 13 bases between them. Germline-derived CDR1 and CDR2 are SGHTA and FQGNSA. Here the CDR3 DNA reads TGTGCCAGCAGCTTAGCTGGGGGAGTTGGATACAATGAGCAGTTCTTC. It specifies CASSLAGGVGYNEQFF.

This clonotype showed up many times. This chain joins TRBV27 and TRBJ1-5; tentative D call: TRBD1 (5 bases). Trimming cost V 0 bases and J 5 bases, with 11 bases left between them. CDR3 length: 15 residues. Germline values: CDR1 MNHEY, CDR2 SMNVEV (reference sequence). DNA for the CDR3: TGTGCCAGCAGTTTATCAAGGGGAGAGGATCAGCCCCAGCATTTT. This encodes CASSLSRGEDQPQHF.